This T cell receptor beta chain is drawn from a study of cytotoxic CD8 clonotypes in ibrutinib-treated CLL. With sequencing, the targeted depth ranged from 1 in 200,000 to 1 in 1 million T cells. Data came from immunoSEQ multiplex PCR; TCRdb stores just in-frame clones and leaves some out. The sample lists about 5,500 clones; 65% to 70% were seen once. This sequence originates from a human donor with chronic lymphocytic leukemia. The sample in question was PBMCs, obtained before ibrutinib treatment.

CDR3 coding DNA: TGCAGTGCTCTTTTTTGGGAGACCCAGTACTTC. Protein: CSALFWETQYF. V and J are TRBV20-1 and TRBJ2-5; D is undetermined. The CDR3 extends over 11 amino acids. Trimming pared 5 bases from V and 5 bases from J, leaving 9 bases between. CDR1 is DFQATT and CDR2 is SNEGSKA in the germline V gene (reference sequence).